This T cell receptor (beta chain) originates from a study of CD8 T cells in Susac syndrome (dated by TCRdb to the late 2010s). About the investigation overall: Whether CD8+ T cell activation and differentiation in Susac syndrome was antigen driven was tested using repertoire sequencing. CD8+ T cell repertoire clonality was compared between approximately 12 healthy donors, approximately 14 Susac syndrome patients and 15 multiple sclerosis patients.

Beyond this particular receptor, the publication reports: The number of individuals in the TCR sequencing and HLA analysis was acknowledged as relatively small.

Measured from the cysteine to the phenylalanine, the CDR3 is 15 residues long. Just the 45-base CDR3 DNA is kept, in frame starting at base 1. Trimming removed 1 base from V and 5 bases from J, leaving 11 bases between the germline ends. From the germline V gene (reference sequence), CDR1 is MNHEY and CDR2 is SMNVEV. RNA was extracted with the RNeasy kit and about 0.5 to 1 ug was reverse transcribed using random hexamers. TCR beta CDR3 regions were amplified with the immunoSEQ multiplex PCR assay covering 54 Vbeta and 13 Jbeta segments. Bias from PCR amplification was corrected by using a synthetic template baseline for primer optimization and for computational correction. The authors' pipeline ran thus. Reads were annotated to V, D and J genes according to IMGT and were analyzed with immunoSEQ Analyzer, with only productive sequences retained. To calculate clonality, Shannon entropy was normalized by log2 of the number of productive unique sequences and then subtracted from one. For each patient and control, public and private clones were evaluated among the 100 most prevalent clones. A clone was defined as Susac-specific if it was absent from the healthy and MS cohorts, from 950 to 1,300 published viral clones and from other ImmuneACCESS disease sequences. TCRdb cleaned the public reads at Q25 with fastp, built clones with MiXCR and kept in-frame beta chains. All rows with the same CDR3 protein become a single entry with the most common DNA and genes. These V and J calls rely on TCRdb rather than the paper's analysis. The sample table lists roughly 300,000 distinct CDR3 sequences, around 83% of them with a count of one. The ten most abundant clones make up about 0.11% of the sample.

High-throughput TCR beta sequencing profiled peripheral blood CD8+ and CD4+ T cells from healthy donors, Susac syndrome patients and multiple sclerosis patients. The multiple sclerosis controls were treatment-naive patients who had stable or active relapsing-remitting disease and met the revised McDonald criteria. Bulk CD8+ and CD4+ T cells were purified by magnetic negative isolation, while CD8+ TEMRA cells were enriched using FACS. Blood was collected in EDTA tubes and processed within 24 hours, with PBMCs isolated through density gradient centrifugation. PBMCs intended for TCR sequencing were frozen in liquid nitrogen and were later thawed in a 37 degrees C water bath. The sorted or isolated CD4+, CD8+ and CD8+ TEMRA cells had a purity of 90% or higher. Remarks on this clonotype: Its antigen remains unidentified. No qualities accompany the bases; no much larger clone lies one base away.

Specimen: CD8+ T cells from PBMCs. Recombination joined TRBV27 with TRBJ2-2, with the D gene not confidently named. The receptor was isolated from a human donor with multiple sclerosis. Here the CDR3 is given as CASSLYASKTGELFF. The nucleotide sequence reads TGTGCCAGCAGTTTATATGCTAGTAAGACCGGGGAGCTGTTTTTT.